The 32 T cell receptor beta chains reported below all come from one sample, sequenced in a study of shared clonotypes between healthy human individuals. This table comes from immunoSEQ multiplex PCR, and its TCRdb copy is limited to in-frame clones, with some not included. The data hold about 2.3 million clones, with about 92% observed a single time. Source material: naive CD4+ T cells from PBMCs. Subset indicated: CD45RA+ positively selected. These receptors were taken from a man younger than 35 in good health. Some clones in this sample may be carry-over from other donors' samples.

The rearrangement links TRBV5-1 to TRBJ1-1; TRBD1 matches at 7 bases. V dropped 3 bases and J dropped 1; count of bases not matched to a gene: 9. CDR3 size: 16 residues. CDR1 is SGHRS, CDR2 YFSETQ, per germline. The CDR3 reads CASSWGRTGGNTEAFF. The CDR3, as DNA: TGCGCCAGCAGCTGGGGACGGACAGGTGGGAACACTGAAGCTTTCTTT. Using reference TRBV5-1 and TRBJ1-1 for the parts outside the CDR3, the full variable domain is KAGVTQTPRYLIKTRGQQVTLSCSPISGHRSVSWYQQTPGQGLQFLFEYFSETQRNKGNFPGRFSGRQFSNSRSEMNVSTLELGDSALYLCASSWGRTGGNTEAFFGQGTRLTVV.

The CDR3, as DNA: TGTGCCATCAGTGAGTCGAAGCGGCTAGCGAGTAGCACAGATACGCAGTATTTT. Protein sequence: CAISESKRLASSTDTQYF. The chain couples TRBV10-3 to TRBJ2-3, with D possibly being TRBD2 (6 bases). Trimming cost V 0 bases and J 0 bases, with 16 bases left between them. Germline CDR1 is ENHRY and CDR2 is SYGVKD. The CDR3 has 18 residues.

This chain connects TRBV18 to TRBJ1-2, with a tentative D call TRBD1 (6 bases). CDR1 is KGHSH, CDR2 LQKENI, per germline. The V end lost 2 bases, the J end lost 8 bases, and 21 bases lay between the germline ends. The CDR3 covers 16 residues. CDR3 sequence: CASSPIARGPGEGYTF. The CDR3, as DNA: TGTGCCAGCTCACCAATAGCCCGGGGGCCGGGGGAAGGCTACACCTTC.

The genes are TRBV2 and TRBJ1-2, with no clear D. The CDR3 length is 14 residues. Trimming removed 4 bases from V and 4 bases from J, with 13 bases in between. Looked up from germline, CDR1 is SNHLY and CDR2 is FYNNEI. For the CDR3, the DNA is TGTGCCAGCAGTGGGTCGGCTGTCATCTATGGCTACACCTTC. This codes for CASSGSAVIYGYTF.

This chain joins TRBV2 and TRBJ2-3; TRBD1 matches 10 bases. The CDR3 has 15 amino acids. The J segment lost 3 bases and the V segment lost 8 bases, leaving 8 bases of the junction unmatched. Germline lookup yields CDR1 SNHLY and CDR2 FYNNEI. The CDR3 bases are TGTGCCAGCGGGGGACAGGGGCTTAGGACAGATACGCAGTATTTT. Translating it yields CASGGQGLRTDTQYF.

In regard to this clone: Within the sample, other DNA sequences also encode this same CDR3. The genes are TRBV29-1 and TRBJ1-3; no reliable D call. V was shortened by 3 bases and J by 4 bases, with 13 bases between the two germline ends. The CDR3 totals 14 residues. CDR1 is SQVTM and CDR2 is ANQGSEA in the germline V gene. The CDR3 DNA is TGCAGCGTTGAGGGGAGAGCTGCCGGAAACACCATATATTTT. It specifies CSVEGRAAGNTIYF.

The V call is TRBV29-1, the J call TRBJ2-3, with TRBD2 matching 9 bases. The CDR3 spans 13 residues. V lost 5 bases and J lost 3; bases outside the gene matches: 3. CDR1 is SQVTM and CDR2 is ANQGSEA in the germline V gene. The CDR3 here is CSVHSGRTDTQYF. The CDR3 DNA sequence: TGCAGCGTTCACAGCGGGAGGACAGATACGCAGTATTTT.

The chain couples TRBV2 to TRBJ1-4, with D possibly matching TRBD1 (5 bases). V lost 1 base, J lost 7 bases, and 16 bases lay in between. The CDR3 loop spans 16 amino acids. CDR1 and CDR2 from the germline V gene are SNHLY and FYNNEI. The CDR3 loop reads CASSEVPAVGPEKLFF. The CDR3 region has the DNA TGTGCCAGCAGTGAAGTACCCGCGGTGGGGCCTGAAAAACTGTTTTTT.

This clone came up once. V gene TRBV5-8 combines with J gene TRBJ1-3, with 8 nucleotides matching TRBD1. The CDR3 consists of 14 residues. V dropped 0 bases and J dropped 4; count of bases not matched to a gene: 0. Per the germline V gene, CDR1 is SGHTS and CDR2 is YDEGEE. The CDR3 nucleotides are TGTGCCAGCAGCTTGGGACAGGGGGGAAACACCATATATTTT. Amino acids: CASSLGQGGNTIYF.

The chain uses TRBV9 and TRBJ1-5; D might be TRBD1 (5 bases). The CDR3 sequence is 14 residues long. V was clipped by 7 bases and J by 2 bases, with 13 bases between them. CDR1 is SGDLS and CDR2 is YYNGEE in the germline V gene. The CDR3 region is CASGRDQGNQPQHF. CDR3 in DNA: TGTGCCAGCGGCAGGGACCAGGGCAATCAGCCCCAGCATTTT.

V is TRBV7-3 and J is TRBJ2-7; perhaps TRBD2 as D (6 bases). V was cut by 2 bases and J by 0 bases, with 11 bases left in between. Germline loops: CDR1 SGHTA, CDR2 FQGTGA. This CDR3 contains 15 residues. The CDR3 loop reads CASSLAPGVSYEQYF. DNA of the CDR3: TGTGCCAGCAGCTTAGCCCCGGGGGTCTCCTACGAGCAGTACTTC.

The V gene is TRBV5-1, the J gene TRBJ2-3; 16 nucleotides match TRBD2. The CDR3 spans 18 residues. V gave up 3 bases and J gave up 2 bases; unmatched junction bases: 6. CDR1 SGHRS and CDR2 YFSETQ come from the germline V gene. The CDR3: CASSWGLAGGLSTDTQYF. The CDR3 nucleotides read TGCGCCAGCAGCTGGGGACTAGCGGGAGGGCTTTCCACAGATACGCAGTATTTT. Variable domain in full (rest from reference TRBV5-1 and TRBJ2-3): KAGVTQTPRYLIKTRGQQVTLSCSPISGHRSVSWYQQTPGQGLQFLFEYFSETQRNKGNFPGRFSGRQFSNSRSEMNVSTLELGDSALYLCASSWGLAGGLSTDTQYFGPGTRLTVL.

This chain joins TRBV28 and TRBJ2-2; tentatively, D is TRBD2 (6 bases). This CDR3 has 17 amino acids. The V gene's germline CDR1 is MDHEN and CDR2 SYDVKM. Trimming took off 7 bases at V and 3 bases at J, with 21 bases between the two ends. The DNA of the CDR3 is TGTGCCAGCAACTTAGGCGGAAGGGGCGGGGACACCGGGGAGCTGTTTTTT. Protein: CASNLGGRGGDTGELFF.

This chain connects TRBV18 to TRBJ1-3, with TRBD1 matching over 7 bases. The CDR3 sequence is 17 residues long. The junction had 9 bases not matched to a gene; V was cut back by 3 bases and J by 1 base. CDR1 KGHSH and CDR2 LQKENI come from the germline V gene. The CDR3 bases are TGTGCCAGCTCACCCACAGGGGCTCCCAAATCTGGAAACACCATATATTTT. Its protein product is CASSPTGAPKSGNTIYF. The variable domain in full, with the rest retrieved from reference TRBV18 and TRBJ1-3, is NAGVMQNPRHLVRRRGQEARLRCSPMKGHSHVYWYRQLPEEGLKFMVYLQKENIIDESGMPKERFSAEFPKEGPSILRIQQVVRGDSAAYFCASSPTGAPKSGNTIYFGEGSWLTVV.

The chain is built from TRBV5-4 and TRBJ2-5, with no clear D. Between the trimmed V and J ends, which lost 0 bases and 5 bases, there was a span of 11 bases. Germline CDR1 and CDR2: SGHNT and YYREEE (reference sequence). CDR3 length: 14 residues. CDR3 bases: TGTGCCAGCAGCTTGGCGGTCAGTAGGGAGACCCAGTACTTC. As protein: CASSLAVSRETQYF.

The V call is TRBV7-2, the J call TRBJ2-1; D remains unclear. Germline V gene lookup returns CDR1 SGHTA and CDR2 FQGNSA. V lost 5 bases to trimming and J lost 8 bases, with 7 bases between them. The CDR3 covers 11 residues. CDR3 bases: TGTGCCAGCAGCCCCAGCCATGAGCAGTTCTTC. Protein sequence: CASSPSHEQFF.

This clone appeared a few times. The chain joins TRBV7-3 to TRBJ2-2; D is uncertain. Germline V gene sequence: CDR1 SGHTA, CDR2 FQGTGA. The CDR3 has 13 residues. Deletions cut 1 base from V and 6 bases from J, with 6 bases between. In DNA, the CDR3 is TGTGCCAGCAGCTTAAGTGGGGCCGGGGAGCTGTTTTTT. It encodes CASSLSGAGELFF.

The J gene is TRBJ1-5, the V gene TRBV6-5; 9 bases fit TRBD1. CDR1 is MNHEY and CDR2 is SVGAGI in the germline V gene. The V and J ends lost 5 bases and 4 bases, in that order; junction bases with no gene match: 6. This CDR3 spans 15 amino acids. The CDR3 loop reads CASSPGTGKNQPQHF. CDR3 DNA sequence: TGTGCCAGCAGTCCCGGGACAGGGAAAAATCAGCCCCAGCATTTT.

The chain is built from TRBV10-3 and TRBJ1-2, with TRBD1 identical over 8 bases. Per germline, CDR1 ENHRY and CDR2 SYGVKD. With 10 bases clipped from V and 3 bases from J, the junction kept 10 bases outside the gene matches. The CDR3 has 14 residues. This CDR3 is CATHTGTGDYGYTF. In DNA, the CDR3 is TGTGCCACCCACACCGGGACAGGCGACTATGGCTACACCTTC.

The chain is built from TRBV6-1 and TRBJ2-6; possible D gene TRBD2, 6 bases. The CDR3 is 15 amino acids. Trimming shortened V by 3 bases and J by 1 base, and 7 bases separated the two germline ends. Germline V gene lookup returns CDR1 MNHNS and CDR2 SASEGT. This CDR3 is CASSDGGSGANVLTF. The CDR3 DNA reads as TGTGCCAGCAGTGATGGGGGGTCTGGGGCCAACGTCCTGACTTTC.

This chain links TRBV5-1 with TRBJ2-3, with 9 bases aligning to TRBD1. Unmatched junction bases numbered 7, after V lost 4 bases and J lost 4 bases. From germline, CDR1 is SGHRS and CDR2 YFSETQ. This CDR3 region has 15 residues. The CDR3 nucleotides are TGCGCCAGCAGCCGGACAGGGGACTTGGCAGATACGCAGTATTTT. Translating gives CASSRTGDLADTQYF.

This clone was recorded only once. The same CDR3 also results from other DNA sequences found in this sample. This chain connects TRBV5-1 to TRBJ2-3; 14 nucleotides align to TRBD2. The V segment lost 3 bases and the J segment 4 bases; nucleotides outside the gene matches: 4. Germline V gene lookup returns CDR1 SGHRS and CDR2 YFSETQ. The CDR3 length is 16 residues. The CDR3 is CASSSGLAGGSDTQYF. Here the CDR3 DNA reads TGCGCCAGCAGCTCTGGACTAGCGGGAGGTTCAGATACGCAGTATTTT.

V gene TRBV18 combines with J gene TRBJ2-3, with 8 bases matching TRBD2. The germline V gene has CDR1 KGHSH and CDR2 LQKENI. This CDR3 comprises 15 residues. V dropped 4 bases and J dropped 2; count of bases not matched to a gene: 5. The CDR3, as DNA: TGTGCCAGCTCACAAGGGACTAGAGACACAGATACGCAGTATTTT. It translates to CASSQGTRDTDTQYF.

This clone has a single count. V and J are TRBV5-1 and TRBJ2-5, with D perhaps matching TRBD1 (5 bases). Germline V lookup: CDR1 SGHRS, CDR2 YFSETQ. V dropped 5 bases and J dropped 5 bases, with 13 bases sitting between them. CDR3 length: 13 residues. CDR3 nucleotides: TGCGCCAGCAGGAGGACAACCCGGGAGACCCAGTACTTC. Translating gives CASRRTTRETQYF.

About this clone: Distinct nucleotide sequences in the sample also encode this CDR3. The V call is TRBV6-5, the J call TRBJ2-7; D is perhaps TRBD2 (6 bases). The CDR3 length is 15 residues. The V end was cut by 0 bases, the J end by 2 bases, with 11 bases between. CDR1 is MNHEY and CDR2 is SVGAGI in the germline V gene. The CDR3 DNA reads TGTGCCAGCAGTTACTCCGGGACTCGCACCTACGAGCAGTACTTC. It translates to CASSYSGTRTYEQYF.

The chain has TRBV7-2 and TRBJ2-1; no clear D. The CDR3 totals 16 residues. The ends were cut back, 4 bases at V and 2 bases at J, with 15 bases in the middle. In germline, CDR1 is SGHTA, CDR2 FQGNSA. The CDR3: CASSYLGAQTYNEQFF. CDR3 nucleotides: TGTGCCAGCAGCTACCTTGGCGCTCAGACCTACAATGAGCAGTTCTTC.

This clone was counted once. V gene TRBV10-2 combines with J gene TRBJ2-1; TRBD2 might be the D (5 bases). V lost 3 bases and J lost 4, with 13 bases in between. The germline V gene has CDR1 WSHSY and CDR2 SAAADI. The CDR3 runs 15 residues. The CDR3 region has the DNA TGCGCCAGCAGTGATGTGAGGGATGGGTACAATGAGCAGTTCTTC. As protein: CASSDVRDGYNEQFF.

This clone occurred once. The chain combines TRBV29-1 with TRBJ1-4; the match to TRBD1 covers 7 bases. The CDR3 is 13 residues long. Germline lookup yields CDR1 SQVTM and CDR2 ANQGSEA. V shed 4 bases, J shed 4 bases, and the junction held 3 bases outside the gene matches. This chain's CDR3 is CSVVGQLNEKLFF. The CDR3 DNA reads as TGCAGCGTTGTGGGACAGCTTAATGAAAAACTGTTTTTT.

In DNA, the CDR3 is TGTGCCAGCAGCTGGACAGGGGCCACCTACGAGCAGTACTTC. Translation: CASSWTGATYEQYF. The V call is TRBV7-2, the J call TRBJ2-7, with TRBD1 matching over 9 bases. Looked up from germline, CDR1 is SGHTA and CDR2 is FQGNSA. The CDR3 contains 14 residues. V gave up 4 bases and J gave up 2 bases; unmatched junction bases: 3.

The chain carries TRBV20-1 and TRBJ2-7; no definite D call. Trimming shortened V by 6 bases and J by 9 bases, and 9 bases separated the two germline ends. The germline gives CDR1 DFQATT, CDR2 SNEGSKA (reference sequence). The CDR3 length is 9 residues. The CDR3 sequence is CSASESQYF. The CDR3 nucleotides are TGCAGTGCATCCGAATCGCAGTACTTC.

J is TRBJ2-7 and V is TRBV5-1, with 9 bases fitting TRBD2. Germline CDR1 reads SGHRS; CDR2 reads YFSETQ. With V trimmed by 3 bases and J by 6 bases, 7 bases remained unmatched. The CDR3 contains 14 residues. The CDR3 spells CASSSIAGVGEQYF. DNA of the CDR3: TGCGCCAGCAGCTCTATAGCGGGAGTCGGCGAGCAGTACTTC.

The gene calls are TRBV7-3 and TRBJ1-1; 8 bases agree with TRBD1. The CDR3 sequence is 13 residues long. The V and J ends lost 5 bases and 6 bases, in that order; junction bases with no gene match: 5. From germline, CDR1 is SGHTA and CDR2 FQGTGA. CDR3 bases: TGTGCCAGCAGCAAGACAGGGGCCCCTGAAGCTTTCTTT. Translated, it gives CASSKTGAPEAFF.